This TCR beta chain came from a study of identifying expanded T cells in peripheral blood. Study-wide results and limits: Across healthy donors, higher total template counts meant significantly greater approximately two-week count variance. Differentially abundant clones: around 1.2 between replicates, approximately 15 at roughly 15 days, more than 18 at four.

During the collection period, no donor immune events like infections were recorded. This table comes from immunoSEQ multiplex PCR, and its TCRdb copy is limited to in-frame clones, with some not included. The sample has about 110,000 clones, about nine tenths seen once. This CDR3 has 14 residues. CDR1 and CDR2 from the germline V gene are SGHAT and FQNNGV. Trimming left V 3 bases short and J 3 bases short, with 11 bases between. Concerning this clone: Its target is unknown.

The chain employs TRBV11-2 and TRBJ1-2; D not certain. Material for sequencing was blood. This TCR was sampled from a person aged 18 to 75 in good health. The CDR3, as DNA: TGTGCCAGCAGCTTTGGGGTCTCGGACTATGGCTACACCTTC. Its translation is CASSFGVSDYGYTF.